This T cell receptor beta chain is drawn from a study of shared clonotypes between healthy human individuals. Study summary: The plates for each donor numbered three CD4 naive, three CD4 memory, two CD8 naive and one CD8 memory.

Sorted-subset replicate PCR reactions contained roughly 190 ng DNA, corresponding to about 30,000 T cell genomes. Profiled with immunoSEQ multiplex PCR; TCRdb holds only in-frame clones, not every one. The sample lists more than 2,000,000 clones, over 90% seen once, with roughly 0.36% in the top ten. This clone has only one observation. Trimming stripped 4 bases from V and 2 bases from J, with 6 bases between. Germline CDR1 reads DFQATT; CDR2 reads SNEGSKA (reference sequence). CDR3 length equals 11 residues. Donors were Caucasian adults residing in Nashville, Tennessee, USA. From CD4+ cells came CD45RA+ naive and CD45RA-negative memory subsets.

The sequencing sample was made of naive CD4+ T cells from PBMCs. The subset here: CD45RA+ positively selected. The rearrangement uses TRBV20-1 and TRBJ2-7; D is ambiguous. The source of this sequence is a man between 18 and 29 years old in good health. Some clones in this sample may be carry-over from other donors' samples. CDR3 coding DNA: TGCAGTGCTATTTCAACCTACGAGCAGTACTTC. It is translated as CSAISTYEQYF.